This T cell receptor (beta chain) was captured by sequencing in a study of T cell responses to AZD1222 COVID-19 vaccine. Produced via immunoSEQ multiplex PCR; TCRdb's table is partial and in-frame only. This table has 150,000 or so clones, 80% to 90% appearing once. Regarding this clone: Antigen: not known.

Trimming removed 2 bases from V and 4 bases from J, with 9 bases in between. The germline gives CDR1 MNHEY, CDR2 SMNVEV (reference sequence). CDR3 length: 14 residues. General study findings and limits: Only after the peak T cell response were repertoires sampled. Elevations in Spike-specific TCR breadth and depth followed administration of two AZD1222 doses. At baseline, just five or six AZD1222 recipients tested seropositive. Close to half of all spike-specific TCRs reportedly target regions of the variants that are unmutated.

This TCR came from an adult in good health. The source material was peripheral blood, sampled on day 0 of AZD1222 vaccination. This chain links TRBV27 with TRBJ1-5; tentative D call: TRBD1 (6 bases). CDR3 region: CASSLGGGNQPQHF. CDR3 bases: TGTGCCAGCAGTTTAGGAGGGGGGAATCAGCCCCAGCATTTT.